The 27 T cell receptor beta chains in this list originate from one sample, sequenced in a study of cytomegalovirus exposure and HLA in healthy donors. Primers: 60 Vbeta forward and 13 Jbeta reverse. Clones were sequenced by immunoSEQ multiplex PCR, and TCRdb holds only the in-frame ones, with some missing. This sample has about 140,000 clones; roughly 74% occur once, and the top ten carry about 3.5%. The sequenced sample was PBMCs. These receptors were taken from a man aged 35-49 years in good health and CMV-seronegative.

The gene calls are TRBV27 and TRBJ2-7; 7 positions agree with TRBD1. The CDR3 runs 14 residues. The germline gives CDR1 MNHEY, CDR2 SMNVEV (reference sequence). V was clipped by 4 bases and J by 3 bases; unmatched bases: 6. CDR3 nucleotide sequence: TGTGCCAGCAGTTCATTCCGGGACAGCTACGAGCAGTACTTC. It translates to CASSSFRDSYEQYF.

This clone occurred a few times. The chain couples TRBV6-1 to TRBJ1-2; D ambiguous. V lost 2 bases, J lost 2 bases, and 12 bases lay in between. The germline V gene encodes CDR1 MNHNS and CDR2 SASEGT. The CDR3 has 15 amino acids. CDR3 sequence reads: CASSEYGSSNYGYTF. The DNA for the CDR3 is TGTGCCAGCAGTGAATATGGCAGTTCCAACTATGGCTACACCTTC.

The sample holds a few counts of this clone. The V call is TRBV4-1, the J call TRBJ2-5, with 9 bases aligning to TRBD2. Trimming removed 1 base from V and 5 bases from J; junction bases left unmatched: 5. Germline V lookup: CDR1 MGHRA, CDR2 YSYEKL. This CDR3 is built from 15 residues. For the CDR3, the DNA is TGCGCCAGCAGCCAAGTGGTCAGCGGGGGGGAGACCCAGTACTTC. Protein: CASSQVVSGGETQYF.

This clone has just one count. J is TRBJ1-2 and V is TRBV4-1, with TRBD1 matching 7 bases. Germline-derived CDR1 and CDR2 are MGHRA and YSYEKL. This CDR3 region has 14 residues. Losses at the gene ends were 1 base for V and 4 bases for J; bases not matched to a gene: 3. The CDR3 sequence is CASSQAGGPYGYTF. Written as DNA, the CDR3 is TGCGCCAGCAGCCAAGCAGGGGGACCCTATGGCTACACCTTC.

In this sample, this clone turned up once. The genes are TRBV7-2 and TRBJ2-1; 12 nucleotides agree with TRBD2. CDR1 is SGHTA, CDR2 FQGNSA, per germline. Trimming took 4 bases from V and 8 from J; bases not matched to a gene: 6. The length of the CDR3 is 15 residues. The CDR3 DNA reads TGTGCCAGCAGCTATTCTAGCGGGGGGGCGGATGAGCAGTTCTTC. The encoded protein is CASSYSSGGADEQFF.

The CDR3 sequence: CASSIQGGFSNQPQHF. DNA for the CDR3: TGTGCCAGTAGTATCCAGGGGGGATTTAGCAATCAGCCCCAGCATTTT. This rearrangement joins TRBV19 to TRBJ1-5; 7 bases line up with TRBD1. Germline CDR1 is LNHDA and CDR2 is SQIVND (reference sequence). The CDR3 is made up of 16 amino acids. Losses at the gene ends were 3 bases for V and 0 bases for J; bases not matched to a gene: 5.

The V gene is TRBV28, the J gene TRBJ1-1; 7 nucleotides align to TRBD1. Germline CDR1 MDHEN, CDR2 SYDVKM. J gave up 0 bases and V 5 bases, and 3 bases lay outside the gene matches. This CDR3 has 14 residues. The CDR3 nucleotides are TGTGCCAGCAGTGGGACAGTAATGAACACTGAAGCTTTCTTT. As protein: CASSGTVMNTEAFF.

This chain connects TRBV11-2 to TRBJ2-5; 8 bases align to TRBD1. Germline lookup yields CDR1 SGHAT and CDR2 FQNNGV. V shed 2 bases, J shed 9 bases, and the junction held 14 bases outside the gene matches. CDR3 length: 16 amino acids. CDR3 loop: CASSLLVTGVAKAQYF. The DNA for the CDR3 is TGTGCCAGCAGCTTACTTGTGACAGGGGTCGCCAAGGCCCAGTACTTC.

CDR3 DNA sequence: TGTGCCAGCAGCTTAAGGCGACAGACCTACGAGCAGTACTTC. Protein: CASSLRRQTYEQYF. The rearrangement joins TRBV13 to TRBJ2-7, with D maybe TRBD1 (5 bases). The length of the CDR3 is 14 residues. Germline V gene sequence: CDR1 PRHDT, CDR2 FYEKMQ (reference sequence). Deletions cut 2 bases from V and 2 bases from J, with 10 bases between.

This clone appeared a few times. The CDR3 nucleotides are TGTGCCTGGAATGAGGGCAATTTCTTCGAGCAGTACTTC. The encoded protein is CAWNEGNFFEQYF. This chain uses TRBV30 with TRBJ2-7; possible D gene TRBD2, 5 bases. The germline V gene encodes CDR1 GTSNPN and CDR2 SVGIG (reference sequence). V shed 4 bases and J shed 6 bases, with 16 bases lying between them. The CDR3 sequence is 13 residues long. Looking up the rest from reference TRBV30 and TRBJ2-7 gives the full variable domain: SQTIHQWPATLVQPVGSPLSLECTVEGTSNPNLYWYRQAAGRGLQLLFYSVGIGQISSEVPQNLSASRPQDRQFILSSKKLLLSDSGFYLCAWNEGNFFEQYFGPGTRLTVT.

This sequence joins TRBV5-4 and TRBJ2-1; 9 bases match TRBD2. The CDR3 is 16 residues long. V lost 4 bases and J lost 6; bases outside the gene matches: 11. Germline V CDR1 and CDR2: SGHNT, YYREEE (reference sequence). The CDR3 protein is CASSPKAGGLTNEQFF. The CDR3 region has the DNA TGTGCCAGCAGCCCCAAAGCGGGGGGCCTGACCAATGAGCAGTTCTTC.

V gene TRBV4-1 combines with J gene TRBJ2-2, with TRBD2 matching over 7 bases. CDR1 and CDR2 (germline): MGHRA, YSYEKL. V gave up 4 bases and J gave up 8 bases; unmatched junction bases: 13. The CDR3 has 16 amino acids. The CDR3 here is CASSPRAGVLTGELFF. The CDR3 DNA reads TGCGCCAGCAGCCCCCGGGCGGGGGTTCTGACTGGGGAGCTGTTTTTT.

This chain connects TRBV4-2 to TRBJ1-3; a possible D gene is TRBD1 (6 bases). With 4 bases removed from V and 2 bases from J, the gap between germline ends came to 21 bases. The CDR3 spans 18 residues. Germline V gene lookup returns CDR1 LGHNA and CDR2 YNFKEQ. In DNA, the CDR3 is TGTGCCAGCAGCCCGCAAGAAATTATACAGGGTCCTGGAAACACCATATATTTT. Translation gives CASSPQEIIQGPGNTIYF.

The rearrangement uses TRBV9 and TRBJ2-3; 7 nucleotides agree with TRBD1. The CDR3 has 15 residues. CDR1 SGDLS and CDR2 YYNGEE come from the germline V gene. After removal of 1 base from V and 4 bases from J, the junction contained 6 bases not matched to a gene. The CDR3 bases are TGTGCCAGCAGCGTATGGAAAGGGGGCGCAGATACGCAGTATTTT. Protein: CASSVWKGGADTQYF.

This sequence joins TRBV7-2 and TRBJ2-2, with 16 bases fitting TRBD2. CDR3 length: 14 residues. V lost 3 bases, J lost 15 bases, and 4 bases stayed unmatched. Germline loops: CDR1 SGHTA, CDR2 FQGNSA. CDR3 sequence reads: CASSLGTSGGVLFF. The CDR3 coding sequence is TGTGCCAGCAGCTTGGGGACTAGCGGGGGGGTTTTGTTTTTT.

With respect to this clone: Other DNA sequences in the same sample also yield this CDR3. The chain couples TRBV7-9 to TRBJ1-1; TRBD1 is a possible D gene (5 bases). Trimming cost V 5 bases and J 1 base, with 8 bases left between them. The CDR3 is 13 residues long. CDR1 and CDR2 from the germline V gene are SEHNR and FQNEAQ (reference sequence). The CDR3 loop reads CASSSQGNTEAFF. The CDR3, as DNA: TGTGCCAGCAGCAGTCAGGGGAACACTGAAGCTTTCTTT.

V and J are TRBV9 and TRBJ2-1; 16 bases line up with TRBD2. This CDR3 has 16 amino acids. CDR1 SGDLS and CDR2 YYNGEE come from the germline V gene. V was clipped by 3 bases and J by 8 bases; unmatched bases: 5. The CDR3 DNA follows: TGTGCCAGCAGCGCCCTGGGACTAGCGGGGGGGGATGAGCAGTTCTTC. Residues: CASSALGLAGGDEQFF.

The genes are TRBV7-2 and TRBJ1-3; the match to TRBD1 covers 10 bases. The junction had 2 bases not matched to a gene; V was cut back by 3 bases and J by 9 bases. The CDR3 length is 13 residues. Germline V CDR1 and CDR2: SGHTA, FQGNSA. CDR3 sequence (DNA): TGTGCCAGCAGCTTGGGACAGGGGCCCACCATATATTTT. Its translation: CASSLGQGPTIYF.

J is TRBJ2-3 and V is TRBV9; 8 bases line up with TRBD2. The germline V gene encodes CDR1 SGDLS and CDR2 YYNGEE. J lost 6 bases, V lost 5 bases, and 11 bases had no gene match. There are 15 residues in the CDR3. CDR3 residues: CASSSGLATTDTQYF. CDR3 DNA: TGTGCCAGCAGTTCCGGACTAGCCACTACTGATACGCAGTATTTT. Full variable domain (rest looked up from reference TRBV9 and TRBJ2-3): DSGVTQTPKHLITATGQRVTLRCSPRSGDLSVYWYQQSLDQGLQFLIQYYNGEERAKGNILERFSAQQFPDLHSELNLSSLELGDSALYFCASSSGLATTDTQYFGPGTRLTVL.

The chain links TRBV7-2 to TRBJ1-4; TRBD1 might be the D (6 bases). The germline V gene encodes CDR1 SGHTA and CDR2 FQGNSA. The CDR3 loop spans 15 amino acids. V lost 2 bases, J lost 5 bases, and 12 bases lay in between. The CDR3 spells CASSLSPQGNEKLFF. For the CDR3, the DNA is TGTGCCAGCAGCTTATCTCCACAGGGAAATGAAAAACTGTTTTTT.

This clone was observed a single time. The junction departs from the called germline gene at one end, perhaps through a read error. The chain joins TRBV4-1 to TRBJ1-5; TRBD1 matches 7 bases. This CDR3 region has 15 residues. Germline lookup yields CDR1 MGHRA and CDR2 YSYEKL. The CDR3 nucleotides are TGCGCCAGCAGCCAAGATGGGGACAGCACTCAGCCCCAGCATTTT. This translates into CASSQDGDSTQPQHF.

This clone was detected a few times. The J gene is TRBJ1-1, the V gene TRBV6-5; D uncertain. Germline CDR1 and CDR2: MNHEY and SVGAGI. This CDR3 contains 14 residues. V shed 8 bases and J shed 1 base, with 14 bases lying between them. The CDR3, as DNA: TGTGCCAGCCGCCTAACTCCTGCGAACACTGAAGCTTTCTTT. Protein sequence: CASRLTPANTEAFF.

The genes are TRBV4-1 and TRBJ2-5; 8 bases are a match to TRBD1. The CDR3 contains 18 residues. J gave up 3 bases and V 0 bases, and 12 bases lay outside the gene matches. Germline values: CDR1 MGHRA, CDR2 YSYEKL. CDR3 sequence: CASSQDLVAAGGEETQYF. CDR3 bases: TGCGCCAGCAGCCAAGATTTGGTCGCGGCAGGGGGCGAAGAGACCCAGTACTTC.

This clone was detected a few times. The J gene is TRBJ1-4, the V gene TRBV28; D unclear. The length of the CDR3 is 12 residues. CDR1 and CDR2 (germline): MDHEN, SYDVKM. V dropped 6 bases and J dropped 2 bases, with 4 bases sitting between them. The CDR3 loop reads CASSRTNEKLFF. The CDR3 nucleotides read TGTGCCAGCAGCCGGACTAATGAAAAACTGTTTTTT.

V gene TRBV9 combines with J gene TRBJ1-5, with 12 bases aligning to TRBD1. Looked up from germline, CDR1 is SGDLS and CDR2 is YYNGEE. CDR3 length: 13 residues. V lost 3 bases to trimming and J lost 10 bases; unmatched junction nucleotides: 2. CDR3: CASSAGQGAPQHF. The CDR3, as DNA: TGTGCCAGCAGCGCGGGACAGGGGGCCCCCCAGCATTTT.

The V gene is TRBV6-1, the J gene TRBJ1-1; D call uncertain. The CDR3 contains 14 residues. CDR1 and CDR2 from the germline V gene are MNHNS and SASEGT. V lost 5 bases and J lost 0, with 10 bases in between. CDR3 protein: CASSTERLNTEAFF. The CDR3 DNA reads as TGTGCCAGCAGTACAGAGAGATTGAACACTGAAGCTTTCTTT.

The chain links TRBV4-3 to TRBJ2-1; TRBD2 agrees at 11 bases. Per the germline V gene, CDR1 is LGHNA and CDR2 is YSLEER. Trimming at V came to 0 bases and at J to 4 bases, leaving 2 bases not matched to a gene. This CDR3 comprises 16 residues. In DNA, the CDR3 is TGCGCCAGCAGCCAAGATGCTAGCGGGGGGTACAATGAGCAGTTCTTC. Protein sequence: CASSQDASGGYNEQFF.